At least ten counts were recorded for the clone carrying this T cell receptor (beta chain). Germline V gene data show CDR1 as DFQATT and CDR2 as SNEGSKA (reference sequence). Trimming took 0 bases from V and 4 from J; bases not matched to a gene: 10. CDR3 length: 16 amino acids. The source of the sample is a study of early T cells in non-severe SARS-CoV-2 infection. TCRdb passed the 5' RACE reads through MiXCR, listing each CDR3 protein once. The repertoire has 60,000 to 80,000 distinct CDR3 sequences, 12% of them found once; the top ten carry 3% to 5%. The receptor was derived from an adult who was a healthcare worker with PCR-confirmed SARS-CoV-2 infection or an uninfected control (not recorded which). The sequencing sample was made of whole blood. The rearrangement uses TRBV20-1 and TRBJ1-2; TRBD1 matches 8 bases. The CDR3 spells CSARDLTGATGYGYTF. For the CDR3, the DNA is TGCAGTGCTAGAGACCTGACAGGGGCAACGGGCTATGGCTACACCTTC.